This TCR beta chain was obtained from a study of blood T cell repertoires in COVID-19. The overall study: Samples representing acute and convalescent COVID-19 were sourced from the United States, Italy and Spain. Sample material is recorded as cDNA or gDNA derived from T cells, B-cell-depleted T cells, or PBMCs.

Per the original data handling: Amplification of reference gene primers provided the estimated nucleated cell counts. Produced via immunoSEQ multiplex PCR; TCRdb's table is partial and in-frame only. The V and J calls and clone size come from that table; D and trimming were worked out from the DNA. The data hold approximately 280,000 clones, with 90% observed a single time. Germline values: CDR1 SGDLS, CDR2 YYNGEE. The CDR3 contains 18 residues. V gave up 1 base and J gave up 2 bases; unmatched junction bases: 8. Membership in each cohort depended on participant-reported clinical history. The sample taken for sequencing was PBMCs or T cells enriched from blood (not recorded which). The chain uses TRBV9 and TRBJ2-1; TRBD2 aligns across 11 bases. The sequence derives from a woman between 18 and 29 years old with acute COVID-19. The CDR3 loop reads CASSVLAGGIPPYNEQFF. CDR3 DNA: TGTGCCAGCAGCGTACTAGCGGGAGGAATCCCCCCCTACAATGAGCAGTTCTTC. The complete variable domain, with remaining parts taken from reference TRBV9 and TRBJ2-1, reads DSGVTQTPKHLITATGQRVTLRCSPRSGDLSVYWYQQSLDQGLQFLIQYYNGEERAKGNILERFSAQQFPDLHSELNLSSLELGDSALYFCASSVLAGGIPPYNEQFFGPGTRLTVL.